Listed here are 4 T cell receptor beta chains from one sample, sequenced in a study of blood T cell repertoires in COVID-19. The data were produced by immunoSEQ multiplex PCR, yet TCRdb's version contains in-frame clones alone and is incomplete. The sample shows some 230,000 clones, roughly 89% of them seen only once. The sequencing sample was made of peripheral blood. These TCRs come from a man younger than 40 who had recovered from COVID-19.

The chain uses TRBV19 and TRBJ1-1, with 7 bases lining up with TRBD1. The CDR3 sequence is 18 residues long. J lost 3 bases, V lost 7 bases, and 20 bases had no gene match. Germline CDR1 LNHDA, CDR2 SQIVND (reference sequence). CDR3 nucleotides: TGTGCCAGTACTCGGGACAGCCTGGGCACTAGTGCGTACACTGAAGCTTTCTTT. Its protein product is CASTRDSLGTSAYTEAFF.

This chain connects TRBV5-1 to TRBJ2-2, with TRBD2 identical over 10 bases. Germline V gene lookup returns CDR1 SGHRS and CDR2 YFSETQ. Losses at the gene ends were 1 base for V and 3 bases for J; bases not matched to a gene: 9. This CDR3 region has 18 residues. The CDR3 coding sequence is TGCGCCAGCAGCTTGCCTAGCGGGGGCCGGTACTACACCGGGGAGCTGTTTTTT. As protein: CASSLPSGGRYYTGELFF.

The chain has TRBV19 and TRBJ1-2; 10 bases fit TRBD1. The V gene end was trimmed by 3 bases and the J gene end by 8 bases; junction bases not matched to a gene: 6. CDR3 length: 14 amino acids. Per the germline V gene, CDR1 is LNHDA and CDR2 is SQIVND (reference sequence). In nucleotides, the CDR3 is TGTGCCAGTAGTATGGGAGGACAGGGGGACGGCTACACCTTC. Translation gives CASSMGGQGDGYTF.

The sample holds a few counts of this clone. V and J are TRBV10-1 and TRBJ1-1; maybe TRBD1 (6 bases). The ends were cut back, 3 bases at V and 11 bases at J, with 16 bases in the middle. The CDR3 length is 13 residues. Germline CDR1 and CDR2: WNHNN and SYGVQD (reference sequence). The CDR3 nucleotides read TGCGCCAGCAGTGAAGTTCGGGGGGCGCGGGCTTTCTTT. It translates to CASSEVRGARAFF.